This T cell receptor (beta chain) was documented in a study of shared clonotypes between healthy human individuals. Naive CD8 cells lacked CD45RO, underwent positive selection for CCR7 and left out terminally differentiated effector memory CD45RA+ cells. Repertoires were generated with immunoSEQ multiplex PCR, while TCRdb's copy carries only in-frame clones and drops some. This table has roughly 2,000,000 clones, around 93% appearing once. The CDR3 spans 16 residues. J was trimmed by 0 bases and V by 2 bases; bases with no gene match: 7. Looked up from germline, CDR1 is LGHNA and CDR2 is YNFKEQ. The J gene is TRBJ2-7, the V gene TRBV4-2; TRBD2 agrees at 7 bases. The sequence derives from a man younger than 35 in good health. Some clones in this sample may be carry-over from other donors' samples. Sequenced: naive CD8+ T cells from PBMCs. The CDR3 region is CASSQRLADVSYEQYF. CDR3 nucleotides: TGTGCCAGCAGCCAACGGCTAGCGGATGTCTCCTACGAGCAGTACTTC.